What follows describes a single T cell receptor (beta chain). Its antigen is currently unknown. Using immunoSEQ multiplex PCR, the repertoire was profiled, and TCRdb retains in-frame clones only, with some absent. Counted here are over 120,000 clones, roughly 90% occurring once; the ten biggest clones make up under 4.5%. The data originate from a study of T cell responses to AZD1222 COVID-19 vaccine. Study-wide results and caveats: At baseline, just five or six AZD1222 recipients tested seropositive. Every sample of the repertoires postdated the peak T cell response. Clonal diversity may have been underestimated, and the donors were mostly white British, with more females than males. Spike was spanned by vaccine-associated CD4 TCRs, which were dominant at 160-218 and 743-854.

CDR1 and CDR2 from the germline V gene are MGHRA and YSYEKL. The CDR3 is 15 amino acids. Deletions cut 1 base from V and 1 base from J, with 7 bases between. V usage is TRBV4-1 and J usage is TRBJ2-2; D not resolved. The sequence derives from an adult in good health. The material sequenced was peripheral blood, taken on day 0 of AZD1222 vaccination. CDR3 sequence reads: CASSQVLKNTGELFF. Written as DNA, the CDR3 is TGCGCCAGCAGCCAAGTATTGAAGAACACCGGGGAGCTGTTTTTT.